Listed below are T cell receptor beta chains from one sample, sequenced in a study of CD8+ T cells in alopecia areata. TCRdb keeps only in-frame clones here, not all; method: immunoSEQ multiplex PCR. The table lists roughly 150,000 clones, around 86% of them singletons. Sequencing was performed on CD8+ T cells sorted from blood, taken at week 0. Receptors originate from a human donor with alopecia areata. Both conserved end residues are part of each CDR3. The order of the fields is V gene, J gene, clone size, D gene, CDR3 protein, CDR3 DNA. A D gene is named only where the DNA matches it firmly. Not every row has a clone size; where given, it reads once, few, many or a size class.

>TRBV27|TRBJ2-7|few|-
CASSLDGYEQYF
TGTGCCAGCAGTTTAGACGGCTACGAGCAGTACTTC
>TRBV19|TRBJ1-5|-|TRBD1
CASSIAQGGTGNQPQHF
TGTGCCAGTAGTATAGCCCAAGGGGGCACGGGCAATCAGCCCCAGCATTTT
>TRBV27|TRBJ1-1|-|-
CASSYSGTEAFF
TGTGCCAGCAGTTATTCTGGGACTGAAGCTTTCTTT
>TRBV4-1|TRBJ2-7|-|-
CASSQGYGFYEQYF
TGCGCCAGCAGCCAAGGGTACGGCTTCTACGAGCAGTACTTC
>TRBV29-1|TRBJ2-5|-|-
CSVERASAGPGEQYF
TGCAGCGTTGAAAGGGCCTCGGCGGGCCCGGGGGAGCAGTACTTC
>TRBV11-2|TRBJ2-7|medium-sized|-
CASSLGQGPYEQYF
TGTGCCAGCAGCTTAGGGCAGGGGCCCTACGAGCAGTACTTC
>TRBV5-1|TRBJ2-2|once|TRBD1
CASSSTTGGVSGELFF
TGCGCCAGCAGCTCTACGACAGGGGGCGTTTCCGGGGAGCTGTTTTTT
>TRBV2|TRBJ2-2|-|-
CASRRDGNTGELFF
TGTGCCAGCAGAAGGGACGGGAACACCGGGGAGCTGTTTTTT
>TRBV2|TRBJ2-7|-|-
CATRDGTYEQYF
TGTGCCACCCGGGACGGAACCTACGAGCAGTACTTC
>TRBV5-6|TRBJ2-1|-|-
CASSLIGSPNEQFF
TGTGCCAGCAGCTTGATCGGGTCTCCCAATGAGCAGTTCTTC
>TRBV7-8|TRBJ2-1|-|-
CASSFQGPSGNEQFF
TGTGCCAGCAGCTTCCAGGGTCCTAGTGGGAATGAGCAGTTCTTC
>TRBV6-4|TRBJ2-3|-|TRBD2
CASSRLAGTDTQYF
TGTGCCAGCAGTCGACTAGCGGGCACAGATACGCAGTATTTT
>TRBV30|TRBJ2-2|-|-
CAWSWNTGELFF
TGTGCCTGGAGTTGGAACACCGGGGAGCTGTTTTTT
>TRBV27|TRBJ2-2|-|-
CASSFGTTGELFF
TGTGCCAGCAGTTTCGGGACCACCGGGGAGCTGTTTTTT
>TRBV5-4|TRBJ1-2|-|-
CASSKAVSGYTF
TGTGCCAGCAGCAAAGCAGTCTCCGGCTACACCTTC
>TRBV7-8|TRBJ1-6|-|TRBD1
CASSVDRGSSPLHF
TGTGCCAGCAGCGTCGACAGGGGGAGTTCACCCCTCCACTTT
>TRBV4-1|TRBJ2-7|-|-
CASSDRTGTGEQYF
TGCGCCAGCAGCGACCGGACGGGGACGGGGGAGCAGTACTTC
>TRBV7-9|TRBJ2-1|-|-
CASSPPGGAPSYNEQFF
TGTGCCAGCAGCCCCCCAGGGGGGGCCCCTTCCTACAATGAGCAGTTCTTC
>TRBV6-5|TRBJ2-5|-|-
CASSYGRQRTQETQYF
TGTGCCAGCAGTTACGGGAGGCAGAGGACGCAAGAGACCCAGTACTTC
>TRBV5-4|TRBJ1-1|-|-
CASSSTEGTEAFF
TGTGCCAGCAGCTCAACGGAGGGGACTGAAGCTTTCTTT
>TRBV19|TRBJ2-2|-|TRBD1
CASSFGQGVPGELFF
TGTGCCAGTAGTTTCGGACAGGGGGTCCCCGGGGAGCTGTTTTTT
>TRBV14|TRBJ2-3|once|-
CASRDITDTQYF
TGTGCCAGCAGGGACATCACAGATACGCAGTATTTT
>TRBV25-1|TRBJ1-1|once|-
CASSASSIMNTEAFF
TGTGCCAGCAGTGCCTCCAGCATAATGAACACTGAAGCTTTCTTT